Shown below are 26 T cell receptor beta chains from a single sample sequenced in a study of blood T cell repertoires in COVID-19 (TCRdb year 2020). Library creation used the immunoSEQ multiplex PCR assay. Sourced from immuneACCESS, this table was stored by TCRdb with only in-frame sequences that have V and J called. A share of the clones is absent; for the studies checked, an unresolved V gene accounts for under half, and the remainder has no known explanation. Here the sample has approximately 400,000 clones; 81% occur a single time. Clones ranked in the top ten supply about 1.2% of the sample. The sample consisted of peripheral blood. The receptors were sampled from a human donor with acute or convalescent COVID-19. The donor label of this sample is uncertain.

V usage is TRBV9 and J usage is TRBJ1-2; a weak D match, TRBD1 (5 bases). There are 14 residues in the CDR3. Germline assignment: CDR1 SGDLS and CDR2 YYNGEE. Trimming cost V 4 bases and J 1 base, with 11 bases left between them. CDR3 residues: CASSWGSLNYGYTF. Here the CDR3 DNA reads TGTGCCAGCAGCTGGGGCAGCCTTAACTATGGCTACACCTTC.

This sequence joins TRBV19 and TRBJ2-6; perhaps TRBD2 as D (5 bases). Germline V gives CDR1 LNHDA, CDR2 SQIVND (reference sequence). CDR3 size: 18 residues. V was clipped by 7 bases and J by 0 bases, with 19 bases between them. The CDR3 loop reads CASITRGFPSSGANVLTF. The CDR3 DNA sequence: TGTGCCAGTATCACCCGGGGATTTCCCTCCTCTGGGGCCAACGTCCTGACTTTC.

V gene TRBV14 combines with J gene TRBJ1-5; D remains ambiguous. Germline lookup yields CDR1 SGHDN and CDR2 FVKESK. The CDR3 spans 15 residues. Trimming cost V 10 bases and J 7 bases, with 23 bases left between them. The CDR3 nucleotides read TGTGCCATCCTCGAGCCGCGGGGTGCAGAACAGCCCCAGCATTTT. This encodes CAILEPRGAEQPQHF.

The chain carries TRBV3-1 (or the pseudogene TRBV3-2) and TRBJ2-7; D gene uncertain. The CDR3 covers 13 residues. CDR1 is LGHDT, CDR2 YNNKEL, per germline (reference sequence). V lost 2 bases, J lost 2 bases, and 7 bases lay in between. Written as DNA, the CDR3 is TGTGCCAGCAGCCAAACCCCTACCTACGAGCAGTACTTC. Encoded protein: CASSQTPTYEQYF.

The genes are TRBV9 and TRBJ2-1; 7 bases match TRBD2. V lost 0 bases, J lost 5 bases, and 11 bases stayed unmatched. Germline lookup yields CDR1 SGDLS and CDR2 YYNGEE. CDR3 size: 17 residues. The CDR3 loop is CASSVEGLLPLNNEQFF. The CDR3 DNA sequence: TGTGCCAGCAGCGTAGAGGGACTACTTCCACTTAACAATGAGCAGTTCTTC.

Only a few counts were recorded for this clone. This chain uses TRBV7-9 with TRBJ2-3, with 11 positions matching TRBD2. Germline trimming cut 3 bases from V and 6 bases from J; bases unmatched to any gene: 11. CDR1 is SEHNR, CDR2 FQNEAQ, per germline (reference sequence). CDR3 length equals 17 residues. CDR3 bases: TGTGCCAGCAGCTTCCTACTAGCGGGAGTGAATCAGGATACGCAGTATTTT. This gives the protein CASSFLLAGVNQDTQYF.

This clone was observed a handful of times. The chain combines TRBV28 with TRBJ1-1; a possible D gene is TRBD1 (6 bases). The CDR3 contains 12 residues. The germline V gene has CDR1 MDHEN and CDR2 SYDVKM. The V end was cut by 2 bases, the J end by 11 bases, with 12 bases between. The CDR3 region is CASSLGLRGAFF. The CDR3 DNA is TGTGCCAGCAGTTTAGGCCTAAGGGGGGCTTTCTTT.

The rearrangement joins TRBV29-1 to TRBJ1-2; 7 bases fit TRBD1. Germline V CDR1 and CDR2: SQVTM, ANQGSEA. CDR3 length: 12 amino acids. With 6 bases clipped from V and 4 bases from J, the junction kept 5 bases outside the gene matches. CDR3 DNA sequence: TGCAGCGTCCCCGGACAGGTCTATGGCTACACCTTC. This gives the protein CSVPGQVYGYTF.

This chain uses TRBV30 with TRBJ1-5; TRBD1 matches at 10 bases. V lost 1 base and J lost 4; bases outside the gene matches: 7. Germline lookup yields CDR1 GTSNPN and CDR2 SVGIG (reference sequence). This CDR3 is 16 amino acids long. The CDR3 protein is CAWSAPDRGRNQPQHF. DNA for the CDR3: TGTGCCTGGAGTGCACCCGACAGGGGGCGAAATCAGCCCCAGCATTTT.

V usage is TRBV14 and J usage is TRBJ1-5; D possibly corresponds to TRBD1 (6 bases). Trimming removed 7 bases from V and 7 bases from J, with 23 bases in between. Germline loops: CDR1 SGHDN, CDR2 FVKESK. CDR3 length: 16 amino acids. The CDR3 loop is CASNSRPGHTTQPQHF. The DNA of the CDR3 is TGTGCCAGCAACTCCCGACCGGGACATACCACCCAGCCCCAGCATTTT.

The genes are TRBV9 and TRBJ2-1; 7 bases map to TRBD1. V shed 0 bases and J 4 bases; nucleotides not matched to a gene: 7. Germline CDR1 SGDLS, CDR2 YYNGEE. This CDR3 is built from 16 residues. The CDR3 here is CASSVALGQKYNEQFF. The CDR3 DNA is TGTGCCAGCAGCGTAGCTTTGGGACAGAAATACAATGAGCAGTTCTTC.

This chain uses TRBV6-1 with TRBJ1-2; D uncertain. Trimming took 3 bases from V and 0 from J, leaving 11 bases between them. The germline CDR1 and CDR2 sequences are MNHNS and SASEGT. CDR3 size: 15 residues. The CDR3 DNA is TGTGCCAGCAGTGATTTAGAATATCCTAACTATGGCTACACCTTC. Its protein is CASSDLEYPNYGYTF.

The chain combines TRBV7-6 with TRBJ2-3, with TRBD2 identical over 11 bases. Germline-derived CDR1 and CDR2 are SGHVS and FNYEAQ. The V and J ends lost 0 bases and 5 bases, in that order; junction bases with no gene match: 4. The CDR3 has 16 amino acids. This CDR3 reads CASSLASGGAGDTQYF. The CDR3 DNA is TGTGCCAGCAGCTTAGCTAGCGGGGGGGCCGGAGATACGCAGTATTTT.

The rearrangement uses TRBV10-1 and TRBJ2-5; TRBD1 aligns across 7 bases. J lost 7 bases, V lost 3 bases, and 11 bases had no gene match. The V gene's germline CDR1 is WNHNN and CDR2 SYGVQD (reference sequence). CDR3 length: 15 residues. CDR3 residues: CASSDRQGSEATQYF. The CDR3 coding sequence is TGCGCCAGCAGTGACAGACAGGGCTCCGAGGCGACCCAGTACTTC.

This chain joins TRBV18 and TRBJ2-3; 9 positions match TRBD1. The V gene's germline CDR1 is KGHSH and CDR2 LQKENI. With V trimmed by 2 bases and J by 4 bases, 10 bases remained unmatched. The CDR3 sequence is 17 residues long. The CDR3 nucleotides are TGTGCCAGCTCACCATTGATACAGGGGGCCGGCTCAGATACGCAGTATTTT. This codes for CASSPLIQGAGSDTQYF.

CDR3 in DNA: TGTGCCAGCAGCTTAGTCTTTGATTATGTGGCTAGCGGCCATGAGCAGTTCTTC. Its translation: CASSLVFDYVASGHEQFF. The V and J genes are TRBV11-2 and TRBJ2-1; 7 positions match TRBD2. This CDR3 is built from 18 residues. The germline V gene encodes CDR1 SGHAT and CDR2 FQNNGV. V gave up 1 base and J gave up 8 bases; unmatched junction bases: 17.

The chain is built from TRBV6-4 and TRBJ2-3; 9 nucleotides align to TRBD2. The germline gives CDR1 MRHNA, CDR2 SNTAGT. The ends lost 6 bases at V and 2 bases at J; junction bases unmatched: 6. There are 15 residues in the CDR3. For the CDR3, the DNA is TGTGCCAGCAGCCGCAGCGGGGGGAACACAGATACGCAGTATTTT. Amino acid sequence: CASSRSGGNTDTQYF.

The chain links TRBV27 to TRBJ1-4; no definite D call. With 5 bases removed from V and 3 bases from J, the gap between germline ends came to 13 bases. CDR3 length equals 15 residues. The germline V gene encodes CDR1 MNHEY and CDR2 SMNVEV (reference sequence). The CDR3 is CASSLLGQANEKLFF. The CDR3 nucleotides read TGTGCCAGCAGTCTCCTCGGTCAGGCTAATGAAAAACTGTTTTTT.

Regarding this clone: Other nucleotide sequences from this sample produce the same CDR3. CDR3 in amino acids: CASSRQGNYGYTF. The CDR3 coding sequence is TGTGCCAGCAGCCGACAGGGTAACTATGGCTACACCTTC. This rearrangement joins TRBV3-1 (or the pseudogene TRBV3-2) to TRBJ1-2, with TRBD1 matching over 7 bases. The CDR3 extends over 13 amino acids. V gave up 4 bases and J gave up 1 base; unmatched junction bases: 0. Germline loops: CDR1 LGHDT, CDR2 YNNKEL (reference sequence).

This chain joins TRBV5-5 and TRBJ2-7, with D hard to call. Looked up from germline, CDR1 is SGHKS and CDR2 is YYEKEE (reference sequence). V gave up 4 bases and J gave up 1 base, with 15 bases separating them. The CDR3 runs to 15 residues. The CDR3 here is CASSLAATQSYEQYF. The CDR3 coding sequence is TGTGCCAGCAGCCTGGCGGCCACACAGTCCTACGAGCAGTACTTC.

DNA of the CDR3: TGTGCCAGCAGTTATTTCCGAGGATACGAGCAGTACTTC. Protein sequence: CASSYFRGYEQYF. This sequence joins TRBV6-5 and TRBJ2-7; D is uncertain. The CDR3 is made up of 13 amino acids. Germline values: CDR1 MNHEY, CDR2 SVGAGI. V was trimmed by 3 bases and J by 4 bases, leaving 10 bases between them.

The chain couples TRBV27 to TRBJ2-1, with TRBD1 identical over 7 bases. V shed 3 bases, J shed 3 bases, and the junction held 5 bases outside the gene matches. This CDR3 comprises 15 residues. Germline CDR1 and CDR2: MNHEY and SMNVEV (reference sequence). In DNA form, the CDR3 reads TGTGCCAGCAGTTTCCGAGGGGGCAGCTACAATGAGCAGTTCTTC. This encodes CASSFRGGSYNEQFF.

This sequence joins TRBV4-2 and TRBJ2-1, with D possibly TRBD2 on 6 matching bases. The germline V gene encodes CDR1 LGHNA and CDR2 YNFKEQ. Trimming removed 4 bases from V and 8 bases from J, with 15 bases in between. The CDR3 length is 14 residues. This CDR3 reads CASSPQGGRYEQFF. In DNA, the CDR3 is TGTGCCAGCAGCCCCCAGGGAGGTCGCTATGAGCAGTTCTTC.

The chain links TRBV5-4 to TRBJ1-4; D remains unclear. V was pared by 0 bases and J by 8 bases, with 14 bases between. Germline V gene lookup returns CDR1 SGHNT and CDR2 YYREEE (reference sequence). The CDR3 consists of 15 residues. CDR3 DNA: TGTGCCAGCAGCTTGGGAGGCAAAAGTAGGGAAAAACTGTTTTTT. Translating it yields CASSLGGKSREKLFF.

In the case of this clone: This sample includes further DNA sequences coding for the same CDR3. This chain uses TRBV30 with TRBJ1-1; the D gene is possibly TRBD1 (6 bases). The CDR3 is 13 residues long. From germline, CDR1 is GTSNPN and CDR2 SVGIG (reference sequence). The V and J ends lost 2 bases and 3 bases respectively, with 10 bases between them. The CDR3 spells CAWSRQGYTEAFF. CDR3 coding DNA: TGTGCCTGGAGTCGGCAGGGGTACACTGAAGCTTTCTTT.

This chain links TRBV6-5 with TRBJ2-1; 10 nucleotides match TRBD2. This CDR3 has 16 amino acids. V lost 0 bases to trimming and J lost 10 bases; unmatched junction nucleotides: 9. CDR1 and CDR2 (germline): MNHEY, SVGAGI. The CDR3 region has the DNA TGTGCCAGCAGTTACTCGAGACTAGCGGGCCACTCGGAGCAGTTCTTC. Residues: CASSYSRLAGHSEQFF.